This TCR beta chain is from a study of T cell responses to AZD1222 COVID-19 vaccine. The data were produced by immunoSEQ multiplex PCR, yet TCRdb's version contains in-frame clones alone and is incomplete. The table has 210,000 or so clones, about 92% seen once. CDR1 is MNHEY, CDR2 SVGAGI, per germline. The germline V and J ends were trimmed by 6 bases and 4 bases, with 16 bases remaining between them. The CDR3 runs to 15 residues. Material: peripheral blood, obtained on day 0 of MenACWY control vaccination. The chain uses TRBV6-5 and TRBJ1-5, with a tentative D call TRBD1 (5 bases). The clonotype comes from an adult in good health. The CDR3 region has the DNA TGTGCCAGCAGGCCTTACGCAGGGAGTAATCAGCCCCAGCATTTT. Translation gives CASRPYAGSNQPQHF.